This T cell receptor beta chain was sequenced during a study of beta chain features in type 1 diabetes. Sorting with CD45RO/CCR7/CD25/CD127/CD95/CD27 yielded naive, central memory, regulatory and stem-like memory CD4+ cells. A few counts support this clone. Its target is unknown. Study-level results: Insertion counts at VDJ junctions were lower in type 1 diabetes patients, who also showed more deletions there. A definitive answer on HLA type influencing TCRB rearrangement was not reached here.

Reverse transcribing all isolated RNA meant expressed TCRB transcripts were sequenced. Data came from immunoSEQ multiplex PCR; TCRdb stores just in-frame clones and leaves some out. This sample has about 220,000 clones, with approximately 11% found just once. The CDR3 covers 16 residues. Germline CDR1 and CDR2: SGHTA and FQGNSA. Trimming took off 1 base at V and 0 bases at J, with 12 bases between the two ends. Input material: central memory CD4+ T cells from blood. The rearrangement uses TRBV7-2 and TRBJ2-5; perhaps TRBD2 as D (5 bases). This receptor was obtained from a young man in good health. CDR3 loop: CASSLVRAAYQETQYF. DNA of the CDR3: TGTGCCAGCAGCTTAGTTCGAGCGGCTTACCAAGAGACCCAGTACTTC.